The 26 T cell receptor beta chains listed next were all sequenced from one sample in a study of blood T cells in healthy people across ages. The authors ran a second PCR of about 6 to 11 cycles using a sample-barcoded 5' primer and a J-beta primer mix. TCRdb reanalysed the 5' RACE reads using MiXCR and keeps one entry per CDR3 protein. The sample lists approximately 800,000 distinct CDR3 sequences, 35% to 50% occurring once. Material: blood. These receptors all come from a man at least 80 years old in good health.

With regard to this clonotype: One end of the junction varies from germline; a read error may be responsible. The J gene is TRBJ2-1, the V gene TRBV20-1, with TRBD2 matching over 13 bases. The germline V gene has CDR1 DFQATT and CDR2 SNEGSKA (reference sequence). The CDR3 has 16 residues. The CDR3 protein is CSARDPGLAGRNEQFF. CDR3 DNA: TGCAGTGCTAGAGATCCGGGACTAGCGGGACGAAATGAACAGTTCTTC.

V is TRBV6-1 and J is TRBJ1-4; maybe TRBD1 (5 bases). V was cut by 2 bases and J by 6 bases, with 16 bases left in between. This CDR3 contains 16 residues. Germline assignment: CDR1 MNHNS and CDR2 SASEGT. CDR3 sequence: CASSETRGGRDEKLFF. The CDR3 DNA reads as TGTGCCAGCAGTGAAACGCGCGGGGGGAGGGATGAAAAACTGTTTTTT.

This chain links TRBV6-5 with TRBJ2-6; no firm D call. This CDR3 is built from 15 residues. V lost 7 bases to trimming and J lost 0 bases, with 10 bases between them. The V gene's germline CDR1 is MNHEY and CDR2 SVGAGI. The CDR3 protein is CASNLPGSGANVLTF. The CDR3 DNA reads as TGTGCCAGCAATCTACCCGGCTCTGGGGCCAACGTCCTGACTTTC.

The count of this clonotype is one. The CDR3 here is CASSLAQQSGGGANVLTF. The CDR3 DNA reads TGTGCCAGCAGCTTAGCCCAACAAAGCGGTGGCGGGGCCAACGTCCTGACTTTC. The chain carries TRBV7-2 and TRBJ2-6; maybe TRBD2 (5 bases). In germline, CDR1 is SGHTA, CDR2 FQGNSA. V was clipped by 0 bases and J by 4 bases, with 16 bases between them. The CDR3 is made up of 18 amino acids.

The chain combines TRBV5-1 with TRBJ1-5, with 7 positions matching TRBD1. Unmatched junction bases numbered 12, after V lost 4 bases and J lost 2 bases. CDR1 is SGHRS, CDR2 YFSETQ, per germline. CDR3 length equals 17 residues. The CDR3: CASSPNPTGPGNQPQHF. The CDR3 DNA is TGCGCCAGCAGCCCAAATCCGACAGGGCCAGGCAATCAGCCCCAGCATTTT. Full variable domain (remainder filled in from reference TRBV5-1 and TRBJ1-5): KAGVTQTPRYLIKTRGQQVTLSCSPISGHRSVSWYQQTPGQGLQFLFEYFSETQRNKGNFPGRFSGRQFSNSRSEMNVSTLELGDSALYLCASSPNPTGPGNQPQHFGDGTRLSIL.

With regard to this clonotype: One end of the junction does not line up with germline, which may come from a read error. The chain couples TRBV7-2 to TRBJ2-7; a possible D gene is TRBD1 (6 bases). Germline CDR1 and CDR2: SGHTA and FQGNSA. This CDR3 comprises 15 residues. CDR3 in DNA: TGTGCCAGCAGCATAGCCGAGACAGGACACTACGAGCAGTACTTC. This sequence encodes CASSIAETGHYEQYF.

This chain links TRBV18 with TRBJ1-5; TRBD1 might be the D (5 bases). Trimming shortened V by 2 bases and J by 0 bases, and 11 bases separated the two germline ends. Germline assignment: CDR1 KGHSH and CDR2 LQKENI. The CDR3 has 16 amino acids. CDR3 sequence reads: CASSPGQGHSNQPQHF. The CDR3 nucleotides read TGTGCCAGCTCACCAGGGCAGGGCCATAGCAATCAGCCCCAGCATTTT.

This clonotype was recorded many times. The chain recombines TRBV13 with TRBJ2-7; possibly TRBD1 for D (5 bases). The V gene's germline CDR1 is PRHDT and CDR2 FYEKMQ (reference sequence). Between the trimmed V and J ends, which lost 5 bases and 1 base, there was a span of 9 bases. The CDR3 has 13 residues. The CDR3 reads CASSTGQSYEQYF. The CDR3 nucleotides are TGTGCCAGCAGCACCGGACAATCCTACGAGCAGTACTTC.

The rearrangement uses TRBV4-1 and TRBJ2-1; 7 nucleotides agree with TRBD1. The CDR3 spans 17 residues. Trimming cost V 0 bases and J 4 bases; bases outside gene matches: 9. Looked up from germline, CDR1 is MGHRA and CDR2 is YSYEKL. The CDR3 protein is CASSQEYGTVGYNEQFF. The DNA for the CDR3 is TGCGCCAGCAGCCAAGAGTATGGGACAGTGGGATACAATGAGCAGTTCTTC.

The chain couples TRBV5-1 to TRBJ2-1; 13 positions agree with TRBD2. CDR1 is SGHRS, CDR2 YFSETQ, per germline. The V segment lost 4 bases and the J segment 10 bases; nucleotides outside the gene matches: 8. This CDR3 region has 15 residues. The CDR3 spells CASSGTSGGDREQFF. Here the CDR3 DNA reads TGCGCCAGCAGCGGTACTAGCGGGGGGGATCGCGAGCAGTTCTTC.

This clonotype occurred once. This chain links TRBV20-1 with TRBJ2-5; tentative D call: TRBD2 (5 bases). Germline assignment: CDR1 DFQATT and CDR2 SNEGSKA (reference sequence). CDR3 length: 14 amino acids. Trimming removed 4 bases from V and 5 bases from J, with 17 bases in between. The CDR3 nucleotides read TGCAGTGCTAAAATCCCGGGGTCGGGGGAGACCCAGTACTTC. As protein: CSAKIPGSGETQYF.

Only a few counts were recorded for this clonotype. The rearrangement joins TRBV6-6 to TRBJ2-5; weak D call: TRBD1 (5 bases). The V end was cut by 7 bases, the J end by 2 bases, with 20 bases between. The CDR3 loop spans 16 amino acids. Germline CDR1 MNHNY, CDR2 SVGAGI (reference sequence). The CDR3: CASNQRGPRRQETQYF. CDR3 nucleotide sequence: TGTGCCAGCAATCAAAGGGGTCCCCGGCGACAAGAGACCCAGTACTTC.

This clonotype was seen repeatedly, ten times or more. V usage is TRBV10-3 and J usage is TRBJ2-3, with no clear D. This CDR3 has 14 amino acids. V shed 0 bases and J shed 5 bases, with 9 bases lying between them. Germline loops: CDR1 ENHRY, CDR2 SYGVKD. The CDR3 region is CAISESRSQDTQYF. The CDR3 DNA is TGTGCCATCAGTGAGTCGCGATCTCAAGATACGCAGTATTTT.

On this clonotype itself: This clone may be a read error of a much larger clone one base away. The chain has TRBV7-8 and TRBJ2-3, with 8 bases fitting TRBD2. The CDR3 length is 15 residues. From germline, CDR1 is SGHVS and CDR2 FQNEAQ. As DNA, the CDR3 is TGTGCCCGCAGCCCGAGCGGGAGTTATTCGGATACGCAGTATTTT. This sequence encodes CARSPSGSYSDTQYF.

CDR3 region: CASSRPIAGYNEQFF. The CDR3 DNA sequence: TGTGCCAGCAGTCGCCCTATAGCGGGCTACAATGAGCAGTTCTTC. This chain connects TRBV12-3 or TRBV12-4 to TRBJ2-1, with 7 bases matching TRBD2. This CDR3 contains 15 residues. Losses at the gene ends were 5 bases for V and 3 bases for J; bases not matched to a gene: 7.

V usage is TRBV27 and J usage is TRBJ1-5; weak D call: TRBD1 (5 bases). Trimming left V 5 bases short and J 2 bases short, with 16 bases between. Germline V gene lookup returns CDR1 MNHEY and CDR2 SMNVEV (reference sequence). CDR3 size: 16 residues. The CDR3 DNA follows: TGTGCCAGCAGTGACACAGGTACCTCGGGCAATCAGCCCCAGCATTTT. Translating gives CASSDTGTSGNQPQHF.

The V and J genes are TRBV9 and TRBJ2-3; 10 nucleotides agree with TRBD1. The germline gives CDR1 SGDLS, CDR2 YYNGEE. This CDR3 has 15 residues. CDR3 amino acids: CASGGQGVDADTQYF. DNA of the CDR3: TGTGCAAGCGGAGGACAGGGGGTTGACGCAGATACGCAGTATTTT.

The V gene is TRBV5-5, the J gene TRBJ2-7; tentatively, D is TRBD1 or TRBD2 (5 bases each). Between the trimmed V and J ends, which lost 3 bases and 3 bases, there was a span of 13 bases. This CDR3 has 14 amino acids. CDR1 is SGHKS and CDR2 is YYEKEE in the germline V gene (reference sequence). The CDR3 sequence: CASSSGPRNYEQYF. CDR3 nucleotides: TGTGCCAGCAGCTCGGGACCTCGGAACTACGAGCAGTACTTC.

This clonotype was detected ten times or more. The gene calls are TRBV2 and TRBJ2-3; 11 bases agree with TRBD2. The CDR3 sequence is 16 residues long. J lost 4 bases, V lost 6 bases, and 9 bases had no gene match. CDR1 and CDR2 from the germline V gene are SNHLY and FYNNEI. CDR3 region: CASSPLAGGRADTQYF. The DNA of the CDR3 is TGTGCCAGCAGCCCCCTAGCGGGAGGACGGGCAGATACGCAGTATTTT.

A remark on this clonotype: This could be a read error, since a much larger clone is one nucleotide away. The rearrangement joins TRBV12-3 or TRBV12-4 to TRBJ1-6, with 10 bases identical to TRBD1. This CDR3 spans 15 amino acids. The DNA of the CDR3 is TGTGCCAGCAGCCTCTGGGGACAGGGGAATTCATCCCTCCACTTT. This gives the protein CASSLWGQGNSSLHF.

The chain has TRBV24-1 and TRBJ2-1; the D is unclear. V was clipped by 9 bases and J by 8 bases, with 13 bases between them. From germline, CDR1 is KGHDR and CDR2 SFDVKD. This CDR3 is built from 12 residues. In DNA form, the CDR3 reads TGTGCCACCGCCTTACCCGACGATGAGCAGTTCTTC. Amino acids: CATALPDDEQFF.

CDR3 nucleotide sequence: TGCGCCAGCAGCCAAGAGACCGCAACTAATGAAAAACTGTTTTTT. Protein sequence: CASSQETATNEKLFF. The chain carries TRBV4-3 and TRBJ1-4; D is unresolved. V shed 0 bases and J shed 0 bases, with 5 bases lying between them. CDR1 and CDR2 (germline): LGHNA, YSLEER. The length of the CDR3 is 15 residues.

This clonotype occurred a few times. V is TRBV28 and J is TRBJ2-7; tentatively, D is TRBD2 (7 bases). The CDR3 consists of 14 residues. Looked up from germline, CDR1 is MDHEN and CDR2 is SYDVKM. V was clipped by 5 bases and J by 3 bases, with 14 bases between them. CDR3 nucleotide sequence: TGTGCCAGCAGTCCAAGGGGGGGGAACTACGAGCAGTACTTC. Translation gives CASSPRGGNYEQYF. Supplemented by reference TRBV28 and TRBJ2-7, the full variable domain reads DVKVTQSSRYLVKRTGEKVFLECVQDMDHENMFWYRQDPGLGLRLIYFSYDVKMKEKGDIPEGYSVSREKKERFSLILESASTNQTSMYLCASSPRGGNYEQYFGPGTRLTVT.

Only a few counts were recorded for this clonotype. This rearrangement joins TRBV7-2 to TRBJ2-5; 7 bases fit TRBD1. Gene TRBJ2-7 matches the end of the DNA better, so the J call may be wrong. The germline CDR1 and CDR2 sequences are SGHTA and FQGNSA. The CDR3 is 14 amino acids. CDR3 amino acids: CASSPRQGSHEQYF. CDR3 DNA sequence: TGTGCCAGCAGCCCCCGACAGGGATCCCACGAGCAGTACTTC.

Only a few counts were recorded for this clonotype. This chain uses TRBV28 with TRBJ2-3, with 9 bases matching TRBD1. The CDR3 is 16 residues long. Germline values: CDR1 MDHEN, CDR2 SYDVKM. J was trimmed by 3 bases and V by 8 bases; bases with no gene match: 12. In DNA form, the CDR3 reads TGTGCCAGCCCCCCGGGGGTCGGACAGGGGACAGATACGCAGTATTTT. It yields the protein CASPPGVGQGTDTQYF.

The sample holds a few counts of this clonotype. DNA for the CDR3: TGTGCCTGGAGTGAAAGCGGGACTAATGAGCAGTACTTC. It is translated as CAWSESGTNEQYF. This chain links TRBV30 with TRBJ2-5; 7 nucleotides align to TRBD2. V lost 1 base to trimming and J lost 11 bases; unmatched junction nucleotides: 10. Germline V gene sequence: CDR1 GTSNPN, CDR2 SVGIG (reference sequence). The CDR3 covers 13 residues. The full variable domain, its missing parts supplied by reference TRBV30 and TRBJ2-5, is SQTIHQWPATLVQPVGSPLSLECTVEGTSNPNLYWYRQAAGRGLQLLFYSVGIGQISSEVPQNLSASRPQDRQFILSSKKLLLSDSGFYLCAWSESGTNEQYFGPGTRLLVL.